A few counts support the clone carrying this T cell receptor (beta chain). Its antigen is as yet unknown. The entry originates in a study of response to subunit inactivated influenza vaccine. Findings of the study overall: Few additional T cells are recruited per seasonal influenza vaccination, authors suggested.

TCRdb recomputed calls from the RT-PCR reads with MiXCR, one row per CDR3 protein. Here the sample spans almost 250,000 distinct CDR3 sequences, 12% being singletons. This TCR was recovered from a man over 45 who received an inactivated influenza vaccine. The sample here was non-naive T cells sorted from PBMCs, taken less than 15 days before vaccination.

The CDR3 sequence is CASGTSGGNEQFF. In DNA, the CDR3 is TGTGCCAGCGGGACTAGCGGTGGTAATGAGCAGTTCTTC. The genes are TRBV7-3 and TRBJ2-1, with 11 bases fitting TRBD2. V lost 8 bases and J lost 7; bases outside the gene matches: 4. The CDR3 totals 13 residues. Germline lookup yields CDR1 SGHTA and CDR2 FQGTGA.